The rows below give T cell receptor beta chains drawn from one sample of a study of blood T cell repertoires in COVID-19. Sequenced by immunoSEQ multiplex PCR; TCRdb stores in-frame clones only, minus some. The table has 130,000 to 150,000 clones, around 80% seen once; the top ten hold approximately 3.6%. Sequenced material: peripheral blood. Receptors were obtained from a man aged 55 to 70 with acute or convalescent COVID-19. Each CDR3 is given with its conserved first and last residue. D genes are given only for firm matches. A clone size is listed for some rows: how often the clone was seen (once, few, many), or a class if it is expanded.

abundance: .; j_gene: TRBJ2-7; v_gene: TRBV6-2/TRBV6-3; d_gene: TRBD1; CDR3nt: TGTGCCAGCAGTGCCCGGGACAGGGGGCTCTACGAGCAGTACTTC; CDR3aa: CASSARDRGLYEQYF
abundance: few; j_gene: TRBJ2-4; v_gene: TRBV7-2; d_gene: .; CDR3nt: TGTGCCAGCAGCTTCGGCGGAGGGGGCCCCAAAAACATTCAGTACTTC; CDR3aa: CASSFGGGGPKNIQYF
abundance: once; j_gene: TRBJ2-3; v_gene: TRBV2; d_gene: TRBD2; CDR3nt: TGTGCCAGCAGTCCAGCGGGAGGCTTCACAGATACGCAGTATTTT; CDR3aa: CASSPAGGFTDTQYF
abundance: .; j_gene: TRBJ1-6; v_gene: TRBV3-1/TRBV3-2; d_gene: TRBD1; CDR3nt: TGTGCCAGCAGCCAACCAGGGGGCAATTCACCCCTCCACTTT; CDR3aa: CASSQPGGNSPLHF
abundance: .; j_gene: TRBJ1-5; v_gene: TRBV30; d_gene: .; CDR3nt: TGTGCCTGGGCCTGGGGTGGGCGGGAGCCCCAGCATTTT; CDR3aa: CAWAWGGREPQHF
abundance: once; j_gene: TRBJ1-2; v_gene: TRBV25-1; d_gene: .; CDR3nt: TGTGCCAGCAGTGAATACCGGGTAGCCGGGGGCTACACCTTC; CDR3aa: CASSEYRVAGGYTF
abundance: .; j_gene: TRBJ2-3; v_gene: TRBV30; d_gene: TRBD1; CDR3nt: TGTGCCTGGAGCCCCAGGGGGCGCGTAGATACGCAGTATTTT; CDR3aa: CAWSPRGRVDTQYF
abundance: .; j_gene: TRBJ1-5; v_gene: TRBV30; d_gene: .; CDR3nt: TGTGCCTGGGACAAAGGGACAAATAGCAATCAGCCCCAGCATTTT; CDR3aa: CAWDKGTNSNQPQHF
abundance: .; j_gene: TRBJ1-2; v_gene: TRBV5-1; d_gene: .; CDR3nt: TGCGCCAGCAGTTCCGGGAGCTATGGCTACACCTTC; CDR3aa: CASSSGSYGYTF
abundance: .; j_gene: TRBJ2-7; v_gene: TRBV5-8; d_gene: .; CDR3nt: TGTGCCAGCAGCCAGATCCGGGGGGCACACCGGTACGAGCAGTACTTC; CDR3aa: CASSQIRGAHRYEQYF
abundance: once; j_gene: TRBJ1-5; v_gene: TRBV7-8; d_gene: TRBD1; CDR3nt: TGTGCCAGCAGTTCCGGGACAGGGGGCAGACAGCCCCAGCATTTT; CDR3aa: CASSSGTGGRQPQHF
abundance: .; j_gene: TRBJ1-2; v_gene: TRBV29-1; d_gene: .; CDR3nt: TGCAGCGTTGTGGCGGTCTCCGGCTACACCTTC; CDR3aa: CSVVAVSGYTF
abundance: once; j_gene: TRBJ1-1; v_gene: TRBV30; d_gene: .; CDR3nt: TGTGCCGCCAGCGGCCCAACCCGAACACTCGGGAGCATGAACACTGAAGCTTTCTTT; CDR3aa: CAASGPTRTLGSMNTEAFF
abundance: .; j_gene: TRBJ1-1; v_gene: TRBV6-5; d_gene: .; CDR3nt: TGTGCCAGCAGTTACTCGCTGACAGTGAACACTGAAGCTTTCTTT; CDR3aa: CASSYSLTVNTEAFF
abundance: .; j_gene: TRBJ2-3; v_gene: TRBV19; d_gene: .; CDR3nt: TGTGCCAGTAGGGTAGCTGGAGATACGCAGTATTTT; CDR3aa: CASRVAGDTQYF
abundance: .; j_gene: TRBJ1-2; v_gene: TRBV19; d_gene: TRBD1; CDR3nt: TGTGCCAGTAGCCCGGACAGGCCGCGGGACTATGGCTACACCTTC; CDR3aa: CASSPDRPRDYGYTF
abundance: .; j_gene: TRBJ1-5; v_gene: TRBV6-1; d_gene: .; CDR3nt: TGTGCCAGCAGTGAACAGGGGAATCAGCCCCAGCATTTT; CDR3aa: CASSEQGNQPQHF
abundance: .; j_gene: TRBJ2-1; v_gene: TRBV7-3; d_gene: .; CDR3nt: TGTGCCAGCAGCTTAAGCCCTAGTGAGCAGTTCTTC; CDR3aa: CASSLSPSEQFF
abundance: .; j_gene: TRBJ2-1; v_gene: TRBV27; d_gene: TRBD2; CDR3nt: TGTGCCAGCACTCTAGCGGGAGCTCTCAATGAGCAGTTCTTC; CDR3aa: CASTLAGALNEQFF
abundance: .; j_gene: TRBJ1-1; v_gene: TRBV7-2; d_gene: .; CDR3nt: TGTGCCAGCAGCTTAGGGGCAGGCTTGATGAACACTGAAGCTTTCTTT; CDR3aa: CASSLGAGLMNTEAFF
abundance: .; j_gene: TRBJ1-1; v_gene: TRBV5-5; d_gene: .; CDR3nt: TGTGCCAGCAGCTGGAGCGGGGACACTGAAGCTTTCTTT; CDR3aa: CASSWSGDTEAFF
abundance: .; j_gene: TRBJ1-6; v_gene: TRBV5-6; d_gene: .; CDR3nt: TGTGCCAGCAGCTTCAACTCCCTTCGCGGGATCAGACCTTCACCCCTCCACTTT; CDR3aa: CASSFNSLRGIRPSPLHF
abundance: .; j_gene: TRBJ2-1; v_gene: TRBV18; d_gene: .; CDR3nt: TGTGCCAGCTCCTCGATAGCCGGCTCCTACAATGAGCAGTTCTTC; CDR3aa: CASSSIAGSYNEQFF
abundance: few; j_gene: TRBJ1-6; v_gene: TRBV2; d_gene: .; CDR3nt: TGTGCCAGCATTGACATTACGGATTCACCCCTCCACTTT; CDR3aa: CASIDITDSPLHF
abundance: .; j_gene: TRBJ2-3; v_gene: TRBV7-9; d_gene: .; CDR3nt: TGTGCCAGCAGCTTACTTTCGGAGGGAAATACGCAGTATTTT; CDR3aa: CASSLLSEGNTQYF
abundance: once; j_gene: TRBJ2-6; v_gene: TRBV3-1/TRBV3-2; d_gene: .; CDR3nt: TGTGCCAGCAGCCTCCGAGGGTCTGGGGCCAACGTCCTGACTTTC; CDR3aa: CASSLRGSGANVLTF
abundance: .; j_gene: TRBJ2-7; v_gene: TRBV7-8; d_gene: .; CDR3nt: TGTGCCAGCAAGAGAGCGGAGGGGTACGAGCAGTACTTC; CDR3aa: CASKRAEGYEQYF